The T cell receptor (beta chain) under discussion was sequenced for a study of CD8 T cells in ankylosing spondylitis. Making use of molecular barcodes, quantitative 5'-RACE generated TCR beta libraries. TCRdb redid the calling of the 5' RACE reads with MiXCR, one entry per CDR3 protein. The table records roughly 160,000 distinct CDR3 sequences, 9.8% of them present only once. Trimming cost V 0 bases and J 5 bases, with 6 bases left between them. The CDR3 consists of 12 residues. Germline V gene data show CDR1 as DFQATT and CDR2 as SNEGSKA (reference sequence). This receptor was obtained from a female donor with ankylosing spondylitis or in good health (not recorded which). The genes are TRBV20-1 and TRBJ2-3; D unclear. The sample comprised blood, either unsorted or a sorted T cell fraction (not recorded which). The chain's CDR3 is CSARDLGDTQYF. As DNA, the CDR3 is TGCAGTGCTAGAGATCTAGGAGATACGCAGTATTTT.